The 5 T cell receptor beta chains given below trace back to one sample, sequenced in a study of shared clonotypes between healthy human individuals. As defined, naive CD8 cells were CD45RO-negative and positively selected for CCR7, with terminally differentiated effector memory CD45RA+ cells excluded. Profiled with immunoSEQ multiplex PCR; TCRdb holds only in-frame clones, not every one. This repertoire shows about 2 million clones, less than 95% found once; its top ten account for 0.85% to 1.2%. Sequences were obtained from naive CD8+ T cells sorted from blood. These receptors were taken from a man between 18 and 29 years old in good health.

This clone was found once. The CDR3 loop reads CASSISGATYEQYF. DNA of the CDR3: TGTGCCAGTAGTATTTCTGGGGCCACCTACGAGCAGTACTTC. The chain combines TRBV19 with TRBJ2-7; the D gene is possibly TRBD1 (5 bases). Germline V gene data show CDR1 as LNHDA and CDR2 as SQIVND (reference sequence). The V end lost 3 bases, the J end lost 2 bases, and 11 bases lay between the germline ends. The CDR3 extends over 14 amino acids.

The chain couples TRBV11-2 to TRBJ2-1; 7 nucleotides align to TRBD2. This CDR3 has 14 amino acids. Trimming cost V 3 bases and J 5 bases; bases outside gene matches: 4. Per the germline V gene, CDR1 is SGHAT and CDR2 is FQNNGV. The CDR3 DNA sequence: TGTGCCAGCAGCTTCCGGGACTACAACAATGAGCAGTTCTTC. Protein sequence: CASSFRDYNNEQFF.

The V gene is TRBV7-6, the J gene TRBJ2-2; D might be TRBD2 (6 bases). V lost 1 base to trimming and J lost 7 bases, with 13 bases between them. The CDR3 is 15 amino acids. Germline V gene data show CDR1 as SGHVS and CDR2 as FNYEAQ. The DNA for the CDR3 is TGTGCCAGCAGCTTAGTAGTGGGGGGAGACGGGGAGCTGTTTTTT. Its protein product is CASSLVVGGDGELFF.

This clone came up once. J is TRBJ2-7 and V is TRBV7-6; D is tentatively TRBD1 or TRBD2 (6 bases each). CDR1 SGHVS and CDR2 FNYEAQ come from the germline V gene. V dropped 1 base and J dropped 3 bases, with 10 bases sitting between them. The CDR3 covers 14 residues. The CDR3 nucleotides read TGTGCCAGCAGCTTAGAAGGGGGGATCTACGAGCAGTACTTC. Protein product: CASSLEGGIYEQYF.

The V gene is TRBV27, the J gene TRBJ2-7; 7 bases are a match to TRBD2. The germline CDR1 and CDR2 sequences are MNHEY and SMNVEV (reference sequence). After removal of 6 bases from V and 2 bases from J, the junction contained 10 bases not matched to a gene. The length of the CDR3 is 15 residues. The DNA of the CDR3 is TGTGCCAGCAGCCCTGGGGCTAGCGGACCCTACGAGCAGTACTTC. This translates into CASSPGASGPYEQYF.